Listed below are T cell receptor beta chains from one sample, sequenced in a study of T cells in Graves' hyperthyroidism and ophthalmopathy. TCRdb redid the calling of the multiplex PCR reads with MiXCR, one entry per CDR3 protein. The table lists approximately 560,000 distinct CDR3 sequences, about 15% of them singletons. Sequencing was carried out using blood. These receptors came from a woman in her twenties or thirties with Graves' hyperthyroidism. CDR3s include the opening cysteine and the closing phenylalanine or tryptophan. The D gene is left open where the match is weak. Expanded clones are given a class, and other clones once, few, many or no size at all.

CDR3aa: CATTHRGETQYF
CDR3nt: TGTGCCACGACCCACCGAGGAGAGACCCAGTACTTC
d_gene: -
v_gene: TRBV6-2/TRBV6-3
j_gene: TRBJ2-5
abundance: -

CDR3aa: CASSVSASDSYEQYF
CDR3nt: TGTGCCAGCAGCGTAAGTGCTAGCGACTCCTACGAGCAGTACTTC
d_gene: -
v_gene: TRBV9
j_gene: TRBJ2-7
abundance: -

CDR3aa: CASRGGAGVHEQYF
CDR3nt: TGTGCCAGCCGCGGTGGGGCGGGAGTCCACGAGCAGTACTTC
d_gene: TRBD2
v_gene: TRBV28
j_gene: TRBJ2-7
abundance: few

CDR3aa: CASSQSVGAGRTQYF
CDR3nt: TGCGCCAGCAGCCAATCTGTCGGGGCCGGTCGGACCCAGTACTTC
d_gene: -
v_gene: TRBV4-1
j_gene: TRBJ2-5
abundance: few

CDR3aa: CASSGREVPPYEQYF
CDR3nt: TGTGCCAGCAGTGGGCGGGAGGTCCCCCCCTACGAGCAGTACTTC
d_gene: TRBD2
v_gene: TRBV27
j_gene: TRBJ2-7
abundance: many

CDR3aa: CAWTLGGISYEQYF
CDR3nt: TGTGCCTGGACCTTGGGAGGGATCTCCTACGAGCAGTACTTC
d_gene: TRBD2
v_gene: TRBV30
j_gene: TRBJ2-7
abundance: few

CDR3aa: CASSLNGQGANTEAFF
CDR3nt: TGTGCCAGCAGTTTAAACGGACAGGGGGCGAACACTGAAGCTTTCTTT
d_gene: TRBD1
v_gene: TRBV27
j_gene: TRBJ1-1
abundance: many

CDR3aa: CASSTGYNEQFF
CDR3nt: TGTGCCAGCTCCACGGGCTACAATGAGCAGTTCTTC
d_gene: -
v_gene: TRBV18
j_gene: TRBJ2-1
abundance: many

CDR3aa: CASSRTGTASNQPQHF
CDR3nt: TGTGCCAGCAGTCGCACCGGGACAGCTTCCAATCAGCCCCAGCATTTT
d_gene: TRBD1
v_gene: TRBV28
j_gene: TRBJ1-5
abundance: many

CDR3aa: CASSISGTAGTEAFF
CDR3nt: TGTGCCAGTAGTATATCAGGGACTGCCGGCACTGAAGCTTTCTTT
d_gene: -
v_gene: TRBV19
j_gene: TRBJ1-1
abundance: -

CDR3aa: CASRSVVAGKGDEQFF
CDR3nt: TGCGCCAGCCGCTCTGTCGTAGCGGGAAAAGGCGATGAGCAGTTCTTC
d_gene: TRBD2
v_gene: TRBV5-1
j_gene: TRBJ2-1
abundance: -

CDR3aa: CASSLDPVSYNEQFF
CDR3nt: TGTGCCAGCAGCTTAGATCCCGTATCCTACAATGAGCAGTTCTTC
d_gene: -
v_gene: TRBV11-2
j_gene: TRBJ2-1
abundance: many

CDR3aa: CAWSVDRGSYGYTF
CDR3nt: TGTGCCTGGAGTGTTGACAGGGGGTCGTATGGCTACACCTTC
d_gene: TRBD1
v_gene: TRBV30
j_gene: TRBJ1-2
abundance: -

CDR3aa: CSASGRYEQYF
CDR3nt: TGCAGTGCTAGCGGGAGATACGAGCAGTACTTC
d_gene: -
v_gene: TRBV20-1
j_gene: TRBJ2-7
abundance: many

CDR3aa: CASSIRDRGNQPQHF
CDR3nt: TGTGCCAGTAGTATCCGGGACAGGGGGAATCAGCCCCAGCATTTT
d_gene: TRBD1
v_gene: TRBV19
j_gene: TRBJ1-5
abundance: few

CDR3aa: CASSPDYNEQYF
CDR3nt: TGTGCCAGCTCACCCGACTACAACGAGCAGTACTTC
d_gene: -
v_gene: TRBV18
j_gene: TRBJ2-7
abundance: many

CDR3aa: CASSDVSFTRRTGELFF
CDR3nt: TGTGCCAGCAGTGATGTTTCCTTTACTAGGAGGACCGGGGAGCTGTTTTTT
d_gene: -
v_gene: TRBV6-1
j_gene: TRBJ2-2
abundance: few

CDR3aa: CASSQVQPGNYEQYF
CDR3nt: TGCGCCAGCAGCCAAGTCCAGCCGGGAAACTACGAGCAGTACTTC
d_gene: -
v_gene: TRBV4-1
j_gene: TRBJ2-7
abundance: -

CDR3aa: CASSADREINYGYTF
CDR3nt: TGTGCCAGCAGCGCGGACAGAGAAATTAACTATGGCTACACCTTC
d_gene: -
v_gene: TRBV9
j_gene: TRBJ1-2
abundance: -

CDR3aa: CSARRGASGPGNEQFF
CDR3nt: TGCAGTGCTAGGAGAGGGGCTAGCGGCCCGGGAAATGAGCAGTTCTTC
d_gene: TRBD2
v_gene: TRBV20-1
j_gene: TRBJ2-1
abundance: many

CDR3aa: CASSQQAGGYNEQFF
CDR3nt: TGCGCCAGCAGCCAGCAGGCGGGAGGGTACAATGAGCAGTTCTTC
d_gene: TRBD2
v_gene: TRBV5-1
j_gene: TRBJ2-1
abundance: many

CDR3aa: CASSYSITMGNEQFF
CDR3nt: TGTGCCAGCAGTTACTCGATAACTATGGGCAATGAGCAGTTCTTC
d_gene: -
v_gene: TRBV6-6
j_gene: TRBJ2-1
abundance: -